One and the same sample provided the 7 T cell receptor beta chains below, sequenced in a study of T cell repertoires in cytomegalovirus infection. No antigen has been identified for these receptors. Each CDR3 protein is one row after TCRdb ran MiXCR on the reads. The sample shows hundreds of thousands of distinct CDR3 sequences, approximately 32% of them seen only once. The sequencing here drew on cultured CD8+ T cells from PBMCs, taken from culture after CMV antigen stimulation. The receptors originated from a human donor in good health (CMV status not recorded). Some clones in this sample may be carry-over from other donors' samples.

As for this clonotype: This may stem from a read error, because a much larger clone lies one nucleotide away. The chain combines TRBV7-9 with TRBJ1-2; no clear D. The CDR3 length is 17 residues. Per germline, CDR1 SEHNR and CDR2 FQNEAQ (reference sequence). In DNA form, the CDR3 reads TGTGCCCGCAGTTCGTTCGTAGAGACCCCGAGAGGATATGGCTACACCTTC. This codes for CARSSFVETPRGYGYTF.

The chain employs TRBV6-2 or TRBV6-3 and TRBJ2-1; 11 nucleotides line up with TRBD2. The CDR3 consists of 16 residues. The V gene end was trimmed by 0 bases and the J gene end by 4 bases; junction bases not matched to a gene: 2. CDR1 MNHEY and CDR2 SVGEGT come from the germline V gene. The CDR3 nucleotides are TGTGCCAGCAGTTACTCCTCTAGCGGGGGGTACAATGAGCAGTTCTTC. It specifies CASSYSSSGGYNEQFF.

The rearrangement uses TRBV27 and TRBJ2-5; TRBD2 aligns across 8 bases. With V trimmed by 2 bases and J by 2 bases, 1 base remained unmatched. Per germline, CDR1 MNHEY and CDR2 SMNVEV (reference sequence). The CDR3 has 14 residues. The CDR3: CASSLGTRQETQYF. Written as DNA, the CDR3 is TGTGCCAGCAGTTTAGGGACTAGACAAGAGACCCAGTACTTC.

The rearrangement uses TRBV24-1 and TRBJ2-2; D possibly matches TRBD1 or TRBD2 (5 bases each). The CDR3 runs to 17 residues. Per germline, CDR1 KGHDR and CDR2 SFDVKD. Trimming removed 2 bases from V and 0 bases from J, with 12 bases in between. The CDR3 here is CATSDWGSLTNTGELFF. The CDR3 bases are TGTGCCACCAGTGATTGGGGGAGTCTAACGAACACCGGGGAGCTGTTTTTT.

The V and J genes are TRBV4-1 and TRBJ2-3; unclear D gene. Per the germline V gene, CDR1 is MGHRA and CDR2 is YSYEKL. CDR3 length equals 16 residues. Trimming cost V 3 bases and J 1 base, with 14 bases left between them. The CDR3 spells CASSHRDGVGTDTQYF. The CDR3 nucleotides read TGCGCCAGCAGCCATAGGGATGGAGTGGGCACAGATACGCAGTATTTT.

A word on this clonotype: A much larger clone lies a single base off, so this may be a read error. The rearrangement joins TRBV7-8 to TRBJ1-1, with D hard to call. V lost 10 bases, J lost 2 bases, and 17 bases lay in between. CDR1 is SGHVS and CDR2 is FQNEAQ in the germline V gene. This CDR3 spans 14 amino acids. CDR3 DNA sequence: TGTGCCAACACACGTGGGGTCACAAACACTGAAGCTTTCTTT. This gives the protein CANTRGVTNTEAFF.

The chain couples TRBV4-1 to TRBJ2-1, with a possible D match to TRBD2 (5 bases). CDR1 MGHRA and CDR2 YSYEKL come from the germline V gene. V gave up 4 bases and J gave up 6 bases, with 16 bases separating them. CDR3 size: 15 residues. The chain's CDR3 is CASSPVPGRGNEQFF. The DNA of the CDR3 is TGCGCCAGCAGCCCAGTACCGGGCCGGGGCAATGAGCAGTTCTTC.